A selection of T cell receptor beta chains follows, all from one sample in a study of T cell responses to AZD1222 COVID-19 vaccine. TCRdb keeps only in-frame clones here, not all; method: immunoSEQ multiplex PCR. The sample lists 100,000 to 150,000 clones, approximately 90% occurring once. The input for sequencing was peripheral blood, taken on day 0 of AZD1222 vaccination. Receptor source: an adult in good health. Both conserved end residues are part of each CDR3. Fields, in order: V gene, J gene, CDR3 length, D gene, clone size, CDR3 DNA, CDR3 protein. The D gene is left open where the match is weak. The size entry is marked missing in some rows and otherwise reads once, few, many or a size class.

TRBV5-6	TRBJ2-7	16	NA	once	TGTGCCAGCAGCTTGCTCGGGGCGGATATTCGGTACGAGCAGTACTTC	CASSLLGADIRYEQYF
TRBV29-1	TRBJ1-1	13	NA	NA	TGCAGCGTTGAAGATCGGCTATATTCTGAAGCTTTCTTT	CSVEDRLYSEAFF
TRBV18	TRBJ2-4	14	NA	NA	TGTGCCAGCTCACCTCCCCTGACGAGAAACATTCAGTACTTC	CASSPPLTRNIQYF
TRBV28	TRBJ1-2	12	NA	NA	TGTGCCAGCAGGTACTCGACGGGAGGCTACACCTTC	CASRYSTGGYTF
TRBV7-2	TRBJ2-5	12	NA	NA	TGTGCCAGCAGCCCCCTCCAAGAGACCCAGTACTTC	CASSPLQETQYF
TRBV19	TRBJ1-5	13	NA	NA	TGTGCCAGTAGTGTCCTGGGGGCTCAGCCCCAGCATTTT	CASSVLGAQPQHF
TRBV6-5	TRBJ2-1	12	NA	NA	TGTGCCAGCACCACGGGGTACAATGAGCAGTTCTTC	CASTTGYNEQFF
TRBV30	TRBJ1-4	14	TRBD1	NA	TGTGCCTGGAGCGGGCAGGGGGCAGGAGAAAAACTGTTTTTT	CAWSGQGAGEKLFF
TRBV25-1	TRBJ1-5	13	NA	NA	TGTGCCAGCAGTGGGCCTCTCACTCAGCCCCAGCATTTT	CASSGPLTQPQHF
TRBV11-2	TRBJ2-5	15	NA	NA	TGTGCCAGCAGAACCTGGGGCAGGGGTAGAGAGACCCAGTACTTC	CASRTWGRGRETQYF
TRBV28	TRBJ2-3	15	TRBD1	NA	TGTGCCAGCAGTTCCCCGGGACAGGGGGCCAGTACGCAGTATTTT	CASSSPGQGASTQYF
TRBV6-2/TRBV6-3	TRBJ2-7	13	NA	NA	TGTGCCAGCAGCGGCAGCCTGTCCTACGAGCAGTACTTC	CASSGSLSYEQYF
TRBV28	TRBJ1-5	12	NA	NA	TGTGCCAGCAGTTTATACTATCAGCCCCAGCATTTT	CASSLYYQPQHF
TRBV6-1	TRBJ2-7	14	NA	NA	TGTGCCAGCAGTGAAGCTCTTGGGGCCTACGAGCAGTACTTC	CASSEALGAYEQYF
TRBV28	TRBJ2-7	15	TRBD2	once	TGTGCCAGCAGTCCTAGCGGGGGGCATCTCTACGAGCAGTACTTC	CASSPSGGHLYEQYF
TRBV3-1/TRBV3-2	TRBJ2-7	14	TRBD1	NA	TGTGCCAGCAGCTCGGGACAGGGGACCTACGAGCAGTACTTC	CASSSGQGTYEQYF
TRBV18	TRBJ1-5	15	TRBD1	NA	TGTGCCAGCTCAGAGGAGACAGGGCAGCATCAGCCCCAGCATTTT	CASSEETGQHQPQHF
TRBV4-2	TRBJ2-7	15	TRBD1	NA	TGTGCCAGCAGCCGTGACAGGGCCTACTCCTACGAGCAGTACTTC	CASSRDRAYSYEQYF
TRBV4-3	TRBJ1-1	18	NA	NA	TGCGCCAGCAGCCATAACACAGTGGCGGGGACGATGAACACTGAAGCTTTCTTT	CASSHNTVAGTMNTEAFF
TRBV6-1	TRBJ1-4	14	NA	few	TGTGCCAGCAGTGAAGGGGGGTCGAATGAAAAACTGTTTTTT	CASSEGGSNEKLFF
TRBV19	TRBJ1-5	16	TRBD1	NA	TGTGCCAGTAGTACGGGGGGGACAGGGCGCAATCAGCCCCAGCATTTT	CASSTGGTGRNQPQHF
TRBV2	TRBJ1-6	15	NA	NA	TGTGCCAGCAAGAGGTCAGGTCGCGGGGATTCACCCCTCCACTTT	CASKRSGRGDSPLHF
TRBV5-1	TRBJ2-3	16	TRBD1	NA	TGCGCCAGCAGCTCCAGGACAGGGATGGGGACAGATACGCAGTATTTT	CASSSRTGMGTDTQYF
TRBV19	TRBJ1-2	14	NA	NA	TGTGCCAGTAGTCTAACCCAACGGTCCTATGGCTACACCTTC	CASSLTQRSYGYTF
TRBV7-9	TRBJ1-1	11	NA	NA	TGTGCCAGCAGTGGCGGCCCCGGGGCTTTCTTT	CASSGGPGAFF
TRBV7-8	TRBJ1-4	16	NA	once	TGTGCCAGCAGCTCAACAGGGTTCGCAACTAATGAAAAACTGTTTTTT	CASSSTGFATNEKLFF
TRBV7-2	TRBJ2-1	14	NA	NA	TGTGCCAGCAGCCATGACACCATCGGTAATGAGCAGTTCTTC	CASSHDTIGNEQFF
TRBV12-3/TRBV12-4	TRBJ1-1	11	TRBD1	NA	TGTGCCAGCAGTAGTAGACAGGGCGCTTTCTTT	CASSSRQGAFF
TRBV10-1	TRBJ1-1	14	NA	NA	TGCGCCAGCAGTGAGTCCAGGTTTGGCACTGAAGCTTTCTTT	CASSESRFGTEAFF
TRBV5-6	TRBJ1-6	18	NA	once	TGTGCCAGCAGCTTGGCCGGCGGGGTAGGCACCTATAATTCACCCCTCCACTTT	CASSLAGGVGTYNSPLHF
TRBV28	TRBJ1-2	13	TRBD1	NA	TGTGCCAGCAGTTGGACCGGGACAGAAGGCTACACCTTC	CASSWTGTEGYTF
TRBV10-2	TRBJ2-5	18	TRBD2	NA	TGCGCCAGCAGCGACCAGGGGCTAGCGGGGGGTAGAGTGGAGACCCAGTACTTC	CASSDQGLAGGRVETQYF
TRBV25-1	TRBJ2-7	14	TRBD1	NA	TGTGCCAGCATCCCCACAGGGGGATCCTACGAGCAGTACTTC	CASIPTGGSYEQYF
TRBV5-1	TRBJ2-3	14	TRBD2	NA	TGCGCCAGCGGGACTAGCGGAGAAACAGATACGCAGTATTTT	CASGTSGETDTQYF
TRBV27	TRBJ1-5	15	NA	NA	TGTGCCAGCAGTACTAAATCTCTAAGCAATCAGCCCCAGCATTTT	CASSTKSLSNQPQHF
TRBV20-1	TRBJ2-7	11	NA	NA	TGCAGTGCTAAGGGAACCTACGAGCAGTACTTC	CSAKGTYEQYF
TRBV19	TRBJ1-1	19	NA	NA	TGTGCCAGTATACCAGGGACATCATTTAGCGACGGCCCACTTGGTGAAGCTTTCTTT	CASIPGTSFSDGPLGEAFF
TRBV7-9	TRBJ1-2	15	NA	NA	TGTGCCAGCAGCCTCGGGACGGCGGGGTTATTTGGCTACACCTTC	CASSLGTAGLFGYTF
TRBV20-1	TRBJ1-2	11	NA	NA	TGCAGTGCTAGTATTCAGTGGGGCTACACCTTC	CSASIQWGYTF
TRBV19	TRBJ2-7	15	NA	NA	TGTGCCAGTAGTATCGGTTCTATGGGCCCTCGTGCGCAGTACTTC	CASSIGSMGPRAQYF
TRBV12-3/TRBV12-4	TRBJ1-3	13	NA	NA	TGTGCCAGTCACTCGGACAGAAGAAACACCATATATTTT	CASHSDRRNTIYF